The text below deals with one T cell receptor beta chain. Its specificity is not known. The data were taken from a study of cytomegalovirus exposure and HLA in healthy donors. Germline V gene data show CDR1 as SGHAT and CDR2 as FQNNGV. Trimming stripped 6 bases from V and 2 bases from J, with 17 bases between. CDR3 length equals 15 residues. Study-wide results and limits: Productive rates of about 90% or about 30% were seen for most TCR beta V segments in an earlier analysis. Most TCRs appeared rarely, but some public TCRs recurred in many donors.

Amplification used 60 Vbeta primers and 13 Jbeta primers. The method was immunoSEQ multiplex PCR; TCRdb's version includes in-frame clones alone and lacks a portion of them. The sample records around 150,000 clones, nearly 80% being singletons. Sequencing used PBMCs. This chain connects TRBV11-2 to TRBJ2-7, with D possibly being TRBD1 (6 bases). The receptor was derived from a man aged 50-59 years in good health and CMV-seropositive. The CDR3 loop reads CASSLPDRFPYEQYF. DNA for the CDR3: TGTGCCAGCAGTCTACCCGACAGGTTCCCCTACGAGCAGTACTTC. The full variable domain, rest sourced from reference TRBV11-2 and TRBJ2-7, is EAGVAQSPRYKIIEKRQSVAFWCNPISGHATLYWYQQILGQGPKLLIQFQNNGVVDDSQLPKDRFSAERLKGVDSTLKIQPAKLEDSAVYLCASSLPDRFPYEQYFGPGTRLTVT.